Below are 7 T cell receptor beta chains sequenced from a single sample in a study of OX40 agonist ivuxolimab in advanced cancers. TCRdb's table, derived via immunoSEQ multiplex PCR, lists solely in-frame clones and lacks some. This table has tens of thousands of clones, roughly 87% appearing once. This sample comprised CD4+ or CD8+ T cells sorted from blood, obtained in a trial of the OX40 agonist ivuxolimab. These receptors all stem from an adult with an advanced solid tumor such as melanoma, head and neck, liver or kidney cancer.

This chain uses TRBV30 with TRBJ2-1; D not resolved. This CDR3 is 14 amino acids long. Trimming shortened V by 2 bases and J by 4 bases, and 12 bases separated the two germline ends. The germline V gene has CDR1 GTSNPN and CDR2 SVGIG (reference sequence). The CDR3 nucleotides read TGTGCCTGGAGTACGTCCGGCGGTTACAATGAGCAGTTCTTC. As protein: CAWSTSGGYNEQFF.

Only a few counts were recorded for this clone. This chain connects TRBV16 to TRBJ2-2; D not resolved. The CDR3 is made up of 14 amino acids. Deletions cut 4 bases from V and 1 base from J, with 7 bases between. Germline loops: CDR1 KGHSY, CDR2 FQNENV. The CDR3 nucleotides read TGTGCCAGCAGCCCCTACAAGAACACCGGGGAGCTGTTTTTT. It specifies CASSPYKNTGELFF. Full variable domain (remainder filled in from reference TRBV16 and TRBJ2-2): GEEVAQTPKHLVRGEGQKAKLYCAPIKGHSYVFWYQQVLKNEFKFLISFQNENVFDETGMPKERFSAKCLPNSPCSLEIQATKLEDSAVYFCASSPYKNTGELFFGEGSRLTVL.

The CDR3 bases are TGCGCCAGCAGCTTGGCCGGGACAGGAGCCTACGAGCAGTACTTC. Its protein is CASSLAGTGAYEQYF. The rearrangement links TRBV5-1 to TRBJ2-7, with TRBD1 matching 8 bases. This CDR3 has 15 residues. Germline V gene data show CDR1 as SGHRS and CDR2 as YFSETQ. V gave up 0 bases and J gave up 2 bases; unmatched junction bases: 4.

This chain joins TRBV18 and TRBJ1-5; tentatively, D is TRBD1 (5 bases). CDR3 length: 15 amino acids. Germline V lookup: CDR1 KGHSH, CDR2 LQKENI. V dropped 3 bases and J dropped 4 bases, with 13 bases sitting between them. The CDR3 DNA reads TGTGCCAGCTCACCGGCGGGACTGGAAAATCAGCCCCAGCATTTT. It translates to CASSPAGLENQPQHF.

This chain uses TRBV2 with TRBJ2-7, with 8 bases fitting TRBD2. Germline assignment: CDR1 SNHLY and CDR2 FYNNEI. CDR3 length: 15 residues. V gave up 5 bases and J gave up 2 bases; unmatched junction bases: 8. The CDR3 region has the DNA TGTGCCAGCAGTTCGGAAGCGGGGGAGACCTACGAGCAGTACTTC. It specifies CASSSEAGETYEQYF.

The CDR3 protein is CASRLGGFDNNEQFF. The CDR3 DNA sequence: TGTGCCAGCAGACTAGGGGGGTTCGACAACAATGAGCAGTTCTTC. The gene calls are TRBV2 and TRBJ2-1; D could derive from TRBD1 or TRBD2 (6 bases each). Per the germline V gene, CDR1 is SNHLY and CDR2 is FYNNEI. The CDR3 totals 15 residues. Trimming left V 6 bases short and J 5 bases short, with 17 bases between.

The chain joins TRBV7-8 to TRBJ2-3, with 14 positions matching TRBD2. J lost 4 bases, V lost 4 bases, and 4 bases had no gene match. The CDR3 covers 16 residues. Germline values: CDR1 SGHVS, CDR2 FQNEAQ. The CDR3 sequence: CASSSGLAGVADTQYF. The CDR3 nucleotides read TGTGCCAGCAGCTCGGGACTAGCGGGAGTTGCAGATACGCAGTATTTT.